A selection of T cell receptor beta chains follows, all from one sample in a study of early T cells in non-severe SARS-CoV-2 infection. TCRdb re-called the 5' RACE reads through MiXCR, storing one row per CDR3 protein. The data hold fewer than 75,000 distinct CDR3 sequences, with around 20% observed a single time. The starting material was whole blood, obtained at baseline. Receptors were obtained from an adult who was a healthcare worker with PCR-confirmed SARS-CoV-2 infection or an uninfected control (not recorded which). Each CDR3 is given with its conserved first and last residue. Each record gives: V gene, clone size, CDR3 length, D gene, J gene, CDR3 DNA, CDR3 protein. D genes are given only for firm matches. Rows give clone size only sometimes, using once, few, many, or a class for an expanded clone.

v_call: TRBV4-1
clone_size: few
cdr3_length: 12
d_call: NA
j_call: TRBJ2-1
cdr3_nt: TGCGCCAGCAGCCAAGTCCTAGGGAAGCAGTTCTTC
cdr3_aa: CASSQVLGKQFF

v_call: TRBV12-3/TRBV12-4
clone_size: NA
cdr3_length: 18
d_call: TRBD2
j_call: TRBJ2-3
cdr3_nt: TGTGCCAGCAGATTGGGGCTAGCGGGGGGCCGTGGCACAGATACGCAGTATTTT
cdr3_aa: CASRLGLAGGRGTDTQYF

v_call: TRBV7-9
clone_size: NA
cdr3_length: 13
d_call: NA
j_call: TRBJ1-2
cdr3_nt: TGTGCCAGCAGCCCACTCAGTGGCTATGGCTACACCTTC
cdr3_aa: CASSPLSGYGYTF

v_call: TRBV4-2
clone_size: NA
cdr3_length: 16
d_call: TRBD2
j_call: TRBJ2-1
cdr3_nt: TGTGCCAGCAGCCCAGATATGGGACTAGCTAGAAATGAGCAGTTCTTC
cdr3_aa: CASSPDMGLARNEQFF

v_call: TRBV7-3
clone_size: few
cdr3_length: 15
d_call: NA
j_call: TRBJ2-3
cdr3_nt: TGTGCCAGCAGCTTAGAGGGACTGAGCACAGATACGCAGTATTTT
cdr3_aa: CASSLEGLSTDTQYF

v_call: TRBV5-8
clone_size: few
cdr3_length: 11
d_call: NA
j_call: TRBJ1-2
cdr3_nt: TGTGCCAGCAGCTTGGTTGGTGGCTACACCTTC
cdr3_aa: CASSLVGGYTF

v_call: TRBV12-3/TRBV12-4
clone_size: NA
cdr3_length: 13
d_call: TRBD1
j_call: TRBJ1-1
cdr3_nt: TGTGCCAGCAGTTTGGCCCAAGGGACAGCGGCTTTCTTT
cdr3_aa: CASSLAQGTAAFF

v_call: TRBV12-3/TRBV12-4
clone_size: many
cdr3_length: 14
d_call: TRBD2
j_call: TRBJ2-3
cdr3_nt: TGTGCCAGCAGTTTAGATGCGGGGGCAGATACGCAGTATTTT
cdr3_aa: CASSLDAGADTQYF

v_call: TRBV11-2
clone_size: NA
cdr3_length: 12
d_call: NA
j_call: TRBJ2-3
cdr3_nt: TGTGCCAGCAGCGGCGGGGGCGCAACGCAGTATTTT
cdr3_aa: CASSGGGATQYF

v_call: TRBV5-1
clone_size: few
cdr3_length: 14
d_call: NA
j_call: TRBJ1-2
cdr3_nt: TGCGCCAGCAGCTTGGAGACGACGGGATTTGGCTACACCTTC
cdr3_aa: CASSLETTGFGYTF

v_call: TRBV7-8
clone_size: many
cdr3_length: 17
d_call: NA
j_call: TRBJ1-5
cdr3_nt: TGTGCCAGCAGCTACACTCCGCCCGGGTCCCGGTACCAGCCCCAGCATTTT
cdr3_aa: CASSYTPPGSRYQPQHF

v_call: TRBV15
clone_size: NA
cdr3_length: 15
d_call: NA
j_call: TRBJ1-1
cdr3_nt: TGTGCCACCAGCAGAGAGCTCGGACGCGAGTCTGAAGCTTTCTTT
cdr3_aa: CATSRELGRESEAFF

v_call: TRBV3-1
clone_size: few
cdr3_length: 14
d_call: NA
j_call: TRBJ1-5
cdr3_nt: TGTGCCAGCAGCCAACTTGGCAGCAATCAGCCCCAGCATTTT
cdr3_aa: CASSQLGSNQPQHF

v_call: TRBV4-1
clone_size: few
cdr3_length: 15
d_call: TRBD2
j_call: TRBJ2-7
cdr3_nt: TGCGCCAGCAACCAAAGCGGGGGGGTCTCCTACGAGCAGTACTTC
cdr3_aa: CASNQSGGVSYEQYF

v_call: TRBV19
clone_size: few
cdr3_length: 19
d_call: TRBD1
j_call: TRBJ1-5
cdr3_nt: TGTGCCAGTAGTCACTTCCTGGGACAGGGAACGTTTGGCAATCAGCCCCAGCATTTT
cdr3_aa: CASSHFLGQGTFGNQPQHF

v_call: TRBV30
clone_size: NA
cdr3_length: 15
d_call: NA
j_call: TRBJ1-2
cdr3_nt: TGTGCCTGGATGCCCCAGGGGAGGGGAAACTATGGCTACACCTTC
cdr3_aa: CAWMPQGRGNYGYTF

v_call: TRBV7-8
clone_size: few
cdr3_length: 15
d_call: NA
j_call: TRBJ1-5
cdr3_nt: TGTGCCAGCAGCTTAGCGGGTACAGGGAGCCAGCCCCAGCATTTT
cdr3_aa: CASSLAGTGSQPQHF

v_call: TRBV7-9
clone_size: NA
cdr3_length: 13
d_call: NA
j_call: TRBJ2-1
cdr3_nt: TGTGCCAGCAGCTTGAGCGGGCCGGGTGAACAGTTCTTC
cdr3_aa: CASSLSGPGEQFF

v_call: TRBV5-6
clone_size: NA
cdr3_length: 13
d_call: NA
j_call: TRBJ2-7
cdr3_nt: TGTGCCAGCAGCTTCGACAGCTCCTACGAGCAGTACTTC
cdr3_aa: CASSFDSSYEQYF

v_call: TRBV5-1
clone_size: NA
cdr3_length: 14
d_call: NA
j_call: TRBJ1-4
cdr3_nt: TGCGCCAGCAGCTTGGGACCGGTTCCTGAAAAACTGTTTTTT
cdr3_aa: CASSLGPVPEKLFF

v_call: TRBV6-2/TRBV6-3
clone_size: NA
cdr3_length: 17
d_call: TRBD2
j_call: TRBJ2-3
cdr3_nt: TGTGCCAGCAGACTAAACCAACTAGCGGGGGGCGGTGATACGCAGTATTTT
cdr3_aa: CASRLNQLAGGGDTQYF

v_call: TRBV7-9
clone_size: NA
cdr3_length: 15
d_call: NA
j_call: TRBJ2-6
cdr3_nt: TGTGCCAGCAGGCATACAAGCTCTGGGGCCAACGTCCTGACTTTC
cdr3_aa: CASRHTSSGANVLTF

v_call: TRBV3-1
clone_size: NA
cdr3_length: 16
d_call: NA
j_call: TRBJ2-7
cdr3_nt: TGTGCCAGCAGCCAAGATCGGCGGGGCAGGCCCGGGGAGCAGTACTTC
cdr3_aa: CASSQDRRGRPGEQYF

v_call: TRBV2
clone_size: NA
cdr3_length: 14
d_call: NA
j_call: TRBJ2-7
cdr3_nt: TGTGCCAGCAGTGAGCTGGGGAAGGAAGGCGAGCAGTACTTC
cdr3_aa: CASSELGKEGEQYF

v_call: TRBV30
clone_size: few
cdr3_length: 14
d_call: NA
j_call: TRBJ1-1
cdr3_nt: TGTGCCTGGACATGGCAGGGACTCAACACTGAAGCTTTCTTT
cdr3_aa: CAWTWQGLNTEAFF

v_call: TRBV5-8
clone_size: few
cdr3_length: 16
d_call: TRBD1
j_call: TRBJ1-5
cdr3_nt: TGTGCCAGCAGCTTTACAGGGGCTGGGGGCAATCAGCCCCAGCATTTT
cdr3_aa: CASSFTGAGGNQPQHF

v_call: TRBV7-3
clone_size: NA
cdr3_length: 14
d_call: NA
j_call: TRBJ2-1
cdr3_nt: TGTGCCAGCAGCTTAGGTGCGAACTCCAATGAGCAGTTCTTC
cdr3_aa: CASSLGANSNEQFF

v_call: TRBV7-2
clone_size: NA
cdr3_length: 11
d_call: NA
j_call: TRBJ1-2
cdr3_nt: TGTGCCAGCAGCTTAGAGGTCGGCTACACCTTC
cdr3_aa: CASSLEVGYTF

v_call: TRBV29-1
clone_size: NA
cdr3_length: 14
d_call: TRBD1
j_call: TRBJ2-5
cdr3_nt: TGCAGCGCCGCCGGGACAGCTAGGAGGGAGACCCAGTACTTC
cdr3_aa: CSAAGTARRETQYF

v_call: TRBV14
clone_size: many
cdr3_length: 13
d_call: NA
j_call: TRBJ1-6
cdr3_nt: TGTGCCAGCAGCCTTACAGGCAATTCACCCCTCCACTTT
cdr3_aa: CASSLTGNSPLHF

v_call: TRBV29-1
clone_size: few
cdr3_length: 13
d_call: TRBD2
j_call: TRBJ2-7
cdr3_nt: TGCAGCGCGTACGGGGGGGCAAAGACCGAGCAGTACTTC
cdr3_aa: CSAYGGAKTEQYF

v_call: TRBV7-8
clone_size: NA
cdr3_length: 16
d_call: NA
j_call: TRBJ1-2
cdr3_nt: TGTGCCAGCAGCTTTGGGGATGGGCGATACCCCTATGGCTACACCTTC
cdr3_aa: CASSFGDGRYPYGYTF

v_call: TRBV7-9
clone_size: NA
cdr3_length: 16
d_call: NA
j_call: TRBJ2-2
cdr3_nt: TGTGCCAGCAGCCCTGGACCCTCGATTGAAACCGGGGAGCTGTTTTTT
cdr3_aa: CASSPGPSIETGELFF

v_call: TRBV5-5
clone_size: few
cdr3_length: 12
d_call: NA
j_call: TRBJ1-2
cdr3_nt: TGTGCCAGCAGCTCACAGATGTATGGCTACACCTTC
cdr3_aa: CASSSQMYGYTF

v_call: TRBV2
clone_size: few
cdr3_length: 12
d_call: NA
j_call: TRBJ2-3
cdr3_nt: TGTGCCAGCAGTGCCAGCACAGATACGCAGTATTTT
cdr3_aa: CASSASTDTQYF

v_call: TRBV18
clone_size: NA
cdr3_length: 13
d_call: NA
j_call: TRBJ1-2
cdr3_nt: TGTGCCAGCTCACCAGGCGGAGACTATGGCTACACCTTC
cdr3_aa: CASSPGGDYGYTF

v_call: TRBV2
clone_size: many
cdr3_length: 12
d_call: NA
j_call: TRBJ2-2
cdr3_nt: TGTGCCAGCAGCCACCGCAGCGGGGAGCTGTTTTTT
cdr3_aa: CASSHRSGELFF

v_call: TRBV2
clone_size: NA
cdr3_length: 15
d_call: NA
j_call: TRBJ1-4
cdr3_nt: TGTGCCAGCTCCCCAATCCTGGGGATTAATGAAAAACTGTTTTTT
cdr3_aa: CASSPILGINEKLFF

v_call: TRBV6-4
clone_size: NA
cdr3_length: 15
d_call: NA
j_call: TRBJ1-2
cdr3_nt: TGTGCCAGCAGTGCCGCCCCTGGAGGGAACTATGGCTACACCTTC
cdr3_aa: CASSAAPGGNYGYTF

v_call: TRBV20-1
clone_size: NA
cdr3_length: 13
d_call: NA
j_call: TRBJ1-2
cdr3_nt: TGCAGTGCTGGCGGGGGCCCGAACTATGGCTACACCTTC
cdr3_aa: CSAGGGPNYGYTF

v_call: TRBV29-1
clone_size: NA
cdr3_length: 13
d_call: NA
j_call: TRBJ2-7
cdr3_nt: TGCAGCGTTACCCCGGGGGAGTTCTACGAGCAGTACTTC
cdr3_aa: CSVTPGEFYEQYF